These 17 T cell receptor beta chains share one sample of origin, sequenced in a study of T cells in women clearing cervical HPV infection. The repertoire was sequenced with immunoSEQ multiplex PCR; TCRdb's copy has only in-frame clones and lacks some. The sample table sets out roughly 15,000 clones. Sequencing was done on a sample of blood buffy coat. These receptors were obtained from a woman aged 18 to 75 with a cervical HPV16 infection that either progressed to CIN3+ or cleared (not recorded which).

As concerns this clone: The observed sequence ends 3 residues before the CDR3 terminus, with the missing tail filled in from the germline J gene. The chain has TRBV19 and TRBJ2-2; 7 positions match TRBD1. CDR3 length: 14 residues. From germline, CDR1 is LNHDA and CDR2 SQIVND (reference sequence). CDR3 DNA, as far as it was read: TGTGCCAGTCACCGGGACAGCCGTAATGAAAAG. This sequence encodes CASHRDSRNEK. The full CDR3 is CASHRDSRNEKLFF.

CDR3 DNA, as far as it was read: TGTGCCAGCAGCGGACAGAGCGGGGGGGGCACAGATACG. This codes for CASSGQSGGGTDT. Given in full, the CDR3 is CASSGQSGGGTDTQYF. The chain couples TRBV5-4 to TRBJ2-3; TRBD2 matches at 10 bases. The CDR3 end lies 3 residues beyond the end of the read and is filled in from the germline J gene. Germline values: CDR1 SGHNT, CDR2 YYREEE (reference sequence). The ends lost 4 bases at V and 1 base at J; junction bases unmatched: 6. There are 16 residues in the CDR3.

As concerns this clone: The CDR3 end falls 3 residues outside the read, so it is completed with the germline J gene. The gene calls are TRBV30 and TRBJ2-1; a possible D gene is TRBD1 (6 bases). The CDR3 has 16 residues. Germline V gene sequence: CDR1 GTSNPN, CDR2 SVGIG (reference sequence). V shed 0 bases and J shed 6 bases, with 18 bases lying between them. CDR3 sequence reads: CAWSVPVGGGGNEQFF. CDR3 bases read: TGTGCCTGGAGTGTACCGGTAGGGGGTGGGGGCAATGAG. The variable domain in full, completed from reference TRBV30 and TRBJ2-1, reads SQTIHQWPATLVQPVGSPLSLECTVEGTSNPNLYWYRQAAGRGLQLLFYSVGIGQISSEVPQNLSASRPQDRQFILSSKKLLLSDSGFYLCAWSVPVGGGGNEQFFGPGTRLTVL.

Comments on this clone: Read sequence stops 3 residues before the CDR3 end, and the germline J gene provides the missing end. The chain has TRBV10-3 and TRBJ2-4; D unclear. Germline values: CDR1 ENHRY, CDR2 SYGVKD. The V end lost 3 bases, the J end lost 8 bases, and 11 bases lay between the germline ends. CDR3 size: 13 residues. The CDR3 DNA, read in part, is TGTGCCATCAGTGACCCCCCTCGGGACATT. Amino acids: CAISDPPRDI. The full CDR3 protein reads CAISDPPRDIQYF.

Comment on this clone: The CDR3 is cut off 3 residues early in the read; its end comes from the germline J gene. The chain recombines TRBV5-1 with TRBJ1-3, with TRBD1 matching 7 bases. V shed 6 bases and J 0 bases; nucleotides not matched to a gene: 9. Germline assignment: CDR1 SGHRS and CDR2 YFSETQ. The CDR3 has 16 residues. CDR3 DNA (partial): TGCGCCAGCAAACTGTCAACAGGGGACTCTGGAAACACC. Its protein is CASKLSTGDSGNT. The whole CDR3 is CASKLSTGDSGNTIYF.

With respect to this clone: The CDR3 goes on 3 residues after the read ends, and that part is filled in from the germline J gene. The chain is built from TRBV20-1 and TRBJ2-1, with D unclear. V shed 3 bases and J shed 0 bases, with 6 bases lying between them. The CDR3 totals 13 residues. Germline-derived CDR1 and CDR2 are DFQATT and SNEGSKA (reference sequence). The CDR3 DNA, read in part, is TGCAGTGCTAGCCCAGACTCCTACAATGAG. This gives the protein CSASPDSYNE. The full CDR3 protein is CSASPDSYNEQFF.

Points on this clone: The sequenced fragment ends 3 residues before the CDR3 boundary, so the rest is inferred from the germline J gene. V gene TRBV4-1 combines with J gene TRBJ2-7; no firm D call. The length of the CDR3 is 13 residues. V was trimmed by 6 bases and J by 6 bases, leaving 15 bases between them. Germline V gene lookup returns CDR1 MGHRA and CDR2 YSYEKL. The CDR3: CASSKFQGFEQYF. Incomplete CDR3 DNA: TGCGCCAGCAGTAAGTTTCAAGGGTTCGAG.

This clone is deemed medium-sized by its frequency. The observed sequence ends 3 residues before the CDR3 terminus, with the missing tail filled in from the germline J gene. This chain connects TRBV6-1 to TRBJ1-4, with TRBD1 as a possible D gene (6 bases). The CDR3 is 15 amino acids. Trimming pared 4 bases from V and 4 bases from J, leaving 13 bases between. Germline CDR1 MNHNS, CDR2 SASEGT. This CDR3 reads CASSAGDRDNEKLFF. Partial CDR3 DNA: TGTGCCAGCAGTGCAGGGGATCGGGATAATGAAAAA.

Of note for this clone: The DNA ends 3 residues before the CDR3 does, and the rest of the CDR3 is filled in from the germline J gene. The chain uses TRBV20-1 and TRBJ1-5, with TRBD1 matching over 7 bases. This CDR3 region has 15 residues. Germline CDR1 is DFQATT and CDR2 is SNEGSKA (reference sequence). The V and J ends lost 6 bases and 3 bases, in that order; junction bases with no gene match: 11. The covered CDR3 bases are TGCAGTGCCCCCAGGGGGTATGCGGTCAATCAGCCC. Residues: CSAPRGYAVNQP. The whole CDR3 sequence is CSAPRGYAVNQPQHF.

Partial CDR3 DNA: TGCAGCGTTGGGATACAGGGTAACACTGAA. It specifies CSVGIQGNTE. Given in full, the CDR3 is CSVGIQGNTEAFF. The chain is built from TRBV29-1 and TRBJ1-1; a possible D gene is TRBD1 (6 bases). The read terminates 3 residues ahead of where the CDR3 ends, so the germline J gene completes it. Trimming stripped 4 bases from V and 2 bases from J, with 11 bases between. This CDR3 is 13 amino acids long. The germline gives CDR1 SQVTM, CDR2 ANQGSEA.

About this clone: Read sequence stops 3 residues before the CDR3 end, and the germline J gene provides the missing end. The V call is TRBV29-1, the J call TRBJ1-1; D is unclear. V was cut by 4 bases and J by 1 base, with 13 bases left in between. Germline lookup yields CDR1 SQVTM and CDR2 ANQGSEA. The CDR3 has 14 amino acids. The CDR3 here is CSVVLAGTNTEAFF. The CDR3 DNA, read in part, is TGCAGCGTTGTTTTGGCAGGCACGAACACTGAA. The variable domain in full, completed from reference TRBV29-1 and TRBJ1-1, reads SAVISQKPSRDICQRGTSLTIQCQVDSQVTMMFWYRQQPGQSLTLIATANQGSEATYESGFVIDKFPISRPNLTFSTLTVSNMSPEDSSIYLCSVVLAGTNTEAFFGQGTRLTVV.

In the case of this clone: From the germline J gene comes the end of the CDR3, since the read stops 3 residues before it. This chain joins TRBV19 and TRBJ1-2; 9 bases align to TRBD1. V lost 7 bases and J lost 3; bases outside the gene matches: 6. Germline V lookup: CDR1 LNHDA, CDR2 SQIVND (reference sequence). This CDR3 region has 14 residues. The covered CDR3 bases are TGTGCCAGTATCGGGACAGGGAGGCACTATGGC. Protein: CASIGTGRHYG. The whole CDR3 protein is CASIGTGRHYGYTF.

Of note for this clone: Coverage ceases 3 residues before the CDR3 finishes, and the germline J gene fills in the end. V is TRBV19 and J is TRBJ2-3; D remains unclear. This CDR3 is built from 11 residues. Germline assignment: CDR1 LNHDA and CDR2 SQIVND (reference sequence). The CDR3 bases that were read are TGTGCCAGTAGTATTTCGTCGGCG. Translating gives CASSISSA. The full CDR3 sequence reads CASSISSAQYF.

Regarding this clone: The read is 3 residues too short to cover the CDR3 end, so that end is filled in from the germline J gene. The chain links TRBV2 to TRBJ2-2, with TRBD1 identical over 7 bases. Germline V CDR1 and CDR2: SNHLY, FYNNEI. The CDR3 is made up of 13 amino acids. The sequenced CDR3 bases are TGTGCCAGCAGGGACAGGTTATCTCGGAAG. Protein: CASRDRLSRK. The whole CDR3 protein is CASRDRLSRKLFF.

As for this clone: The CDR3 end is not reached by the read, which stops 3 residues before it; the germline J gene fills it in. This rearrangement joins TRBV27 to TRBJ1-1; no reliable D call. The germline V gene encodes CDR1 MNHEY and CDR2 SMNVEV (reference sequence). This CDR3 has 13 amino acids. V dropped 5 bases and J dropped 4 bases, with 11 bases sitting between them. The part of the CDR3 DNA that was read is TGTGCCAGCAGTCAACTTGAGAGCACTGAA. Its translation: CASSQLESTE. The CDR3 in full is CASSQLESTEAFF.

On this clone itself: Read sequence stops 3 residues before the CDR3 end, and the germline J gene provides the missing end. The gene calls are TRBV30 and TRBJ1-6; D uncertain. Trimming stripped 1 base from V and 7 bases from J, with 8 bases between. Germline CDR1 is GTSNPN and CDR2 is SVGIG (reference sequence). This CDR3 is 13 amino acids long. CDR3 in amino acids: CAWSDDQNSPLHF. The sequenced part of the CDR3 DNA is TGTGCCTGGAGTGATGATCAGAATTCACCC.

A remark on this clone: The missing CDR3 end, 3 residues past where the read stops, is filled in from the germline J gene. The chain is built from TRBV5-4 and TRBJ1-1, with D unclear. The CDR3 totals 13 residues. Trimming took 0 bases from V and 0 from J, leaving 3 bases between them. The germline gives CDR1 SGHNT, CDR2 YYREEE (reference sequence). CDR3 residues: CASSLGLNTEAFF. CDR3 DNA, as far as it was read: TGTGCCAGCAGCTTGGGGCTGAACACTGAA.